This TCR beta chain was captured in a study of cytomegalovirus exposure and HLA in healthy donors. Study-level points and caveats: Reports described diagnosis of cytomegalovirus status by the classifier as highly specific and sensitive. Later analysis demonstrated an association between a missense DCLRE1C variant and TCR beta V- and J-gene trimming. Among TCR beta chains of equal frequency, HLA-associated ones were more clonally expanded in a later analysis.

About this clone itself: Its antigen is undetermined.

The CDR3 contains 15 residues. The germline V gene has CDR1 MNHNS and CDR2 SASEGT. The V and J ends lost 4 bases and 6 bases respectively, with 15 bases between them. Amplification used 60 Vbeta primers and 13 Jbeta primers. Data came from immunoSEQ multiplex PCR; TCRdb stores just in-frame clones and leaves some out. The repertoire holds some 120,000 clones, about four fifths seen once, with less than 4.5% in the top ten. Sample: PBMCs. The sequence derives from a man in his forties in good health and CMV-seronegative. The rearrangement uses TRBV6-1 and TRBJ2-2; possible D gene TRBD2, 5 bases. The CDR3 DNA reads as TGTGCCAGCAGTGGAATGAGGGATCTCGCCGGGGAGCTGTTTTTT. Translated, it gives CASSGMRDLAGELFF.